The 10 T cell receptor beta chains reported below all come from one sample, sequenced in a study of cytomegalovirus exposure and HLA in healthy donors. Use of 60 Vbeta and 13 Jbeta primers characterized the PCR. The repertoire was sequenced with immunoSEQ multiplex PCR; TCRdb's copy has only in-frame clones and lacks some. The profile covers under 200,000 clones, with 75% to 90% appearing a single time and roughly 1.9% taken by the ten largest. Sequencing used PBMCs. The receptors were sampled from a human donor in good health.

V is TRBV19 and J is TRBJ1-5; D not resolved. Deletions cut 2 bases from V and 7 bases from J, with 12 bases between. Germline CDR1 reads LNHDA; CDR2 reads SQIVND (reference sequence). The CDR3 spans 14 residues. This CDR3 reads CASSIYGVGQPQHF. CDR3 bases: TGTGCCAGTAGTATATACGGGGTCGGGCAGCCCCAGCATTTT. Together with reference TRBV19 and TRBJ1-5, the CDR3 gives the full variable domain: DGGITQSPKYLFRKEGQNVTLSCEQNLNHDAMYWYRQDPGQGLRLIYYSQIVNDFQKGDIAEGYSVSREKKESFPLTVTSAQKNPTAFYLCASSIYGVGQPQHFGDGTRLSIL.

This clone was seen only a few times. This sequence joins TRBV25-1 and TRBJ1-1; the D is unclear. The ends were cut back, 2 bases at V and 0 bases at J, with 7 bases in the middle. Germline CDR1 reads MGHDK; CDR2 reads SYGVNS. The CDR3 consists of 14 residues. The CDR3 DNA reads TGTGCCAGCAGTGAAGGTCGGTTGAACACTGAAGCTTTCTTT. This gives the protein CASSEGRLNTEAFF.

V is TRBV6-5 and J is TRBJ2-5; the D gene is possibly TRBD1 (5 bases). Germline V gene data show CDR1 as MNHEY and CDR2 as SVGAGI. CDR3 size: 16 residues. V was trimmed by 2 bases and J by 5 bases, leaving 18 bases between them. CDR3 coding DNA: TGTGCCAGCAGTTACGGCACAGGCGCCCTTCCTGAGACCCAGTACTTC. It codes for CASSYGTGALPETQYF.

This chain connects TRBV27 to TRBJ1-1; TRBD1 matches at 7 bases. CDR1 is MNHEY and CDR2 is SMNVEV in the germline V gene (reference sequence). The J segment lost 5 bases and the V segment lost 7 bases, leaving 13 bases of the junction unmatched. This CDR3 is built from 15 residues. The CDR3 protein is CASKRAGRGETEAFF. CDR3 sequence (DNA): TGTGCCAGCAAGAGGGCGGGCAGGGGGGAAACTGAAGCTTTCTTT.

The genes are TRBV7-2 and TRBJ2-7; no reliable D call. Trimming removed 5 bases from V and 5 bases from J, with 19 bases in between. The CDR3 length is 15 residues. CDR1 and CDR2 (germline): SGHTA, FQGNSA. The CDR3 DNA reads as TGTGCCAGCAGCGTCGCGACTTTCTTAAGGAACGAGCAGTACTTC. Amino acids: CASSVATFLRNEQYF.

The gene calls are TRBV6-6 and TRBJ1-2; 8 bases map to TRBD1. With V trimmed by 6 bases and J by 4 bases, 4 bases remained unmatched. The CDR3 spans 13 residues. Per germline, CDR1 MNHNY and CDR2 SVGAGI (reference sequence). The CDR3 coding sequence is TGTGCCAGCAGCGATCAGGGGGCCTATGGCTACACCTTC. The encoded protein is CASSDQGAYGYTF.

The chain joins TRBV5-5 to TRBJ2-7; possible D gene TRBD1, 6 bases. Germline V gene lookup returns CDR1 SGHKS and CDR2 YYEKEE (reference sequence). V was shortened by 6 bases and J by 1 base, with 11 bases between the two germline ends. The CDR3 has 13 amino acids. This CDR3 reads CASTSDRSYEQYF. CDR3 in DNA: TGTGCCAGCACCTCCGACAGGTCCTACGAGCAGTACTTC.

The chain couples TRBV7-9 to TRBJ1-2, with TRBD1 matching over 11 bases. The germline V gene encodes CDR1 SEHNR and CDR2 FQNEAQ (reference sequence). The CDR3 is made up of 15 amino acids. V dropped 0 bases and J dropped 6; count of bases not matched to a gene: 3. The CDR3 protein is CASSLARDRGNGYTF. DNA for the CDR3: TGTGCCAGCAGCTTAGCACGGGACAGGGGGAATGGCTACACCTTC. The variable domain in full, with the rest retrieved from reference TRBV7-9 and TRBJ1-2, is DTGVSQNPRHKITKRGQNVTFRCDPISEHNRLYWYRQTLGQGPEFLTYFQNEAQLEKSRLLSDRFSAERPKGSFSTLEIQRTEQGDSAMYLCASSLARDRGNGYTFGSGTRLTVV.

The rearrangement links TRBV7-2 to TRBJ2-7; D is unresolved. Between the trimmed V and J ends, which lost 5 bases and 5 bases, there was a span of 7 bases. The CDR3 runs to 11 residues. Looked up from germline, CDR1 is SGHTA and CDR2 is FQGNSA. The CDR3 nucleotides read TGTGCCAGCAGCCCCCGGGACGAGCAGTACTTC. It is translated as CASSPRDEQYF.

The chain uses TRBV5-5 and TRBJ1-2; the match to TRBD1 covers 7 bases. Germline trimming cut 4 bases from V and 6 bases from J; bases unmatched to any gene: 12. CDR3 length: 15 amino acids. Germline-derived CDR1 and CDR2 are SGHKS and YYEKEE (reference sequence). The CDR3 DNA reads TGTGCCAGCAGCGAAGGGACAGCTTTTCCTGATGGCTACACCTTC. Encoded protein: CASSEGTAFPDGYTF.